These 24 T cell receptor beta chains were all obtained from the same sample, sequenced in a study of T cell responses to AZD1222 COVID-19 vaccine. Clones were sequenced by immunoSEQ multiplex PCR, and TCRdb holds only the in-frame ones, with some missing. The data show under 200,000 clones, with under 95% seen just once and approximately 1.2% held by the top ten. Here the sequenced sample was peripheral blood, taken 28 days after the second AZD1222 dose. The receptors originated from an adult who received the AZD1222 COVID-19 vaccine.

The gene calls are TRBV28 and TRBJ2-7; 8 bases map to TRBD2. CDR1 MDHEN and CDR2 SYDVKM come from the germline V gene. The junction had 11 bases not matched to a gene; V was cut back by 1 base and J by 0 bases. This CDR3 is built from 18 residues. The CDR3 region has the DNA TGTGCCAGCAGTTTATTCCGGAGTGTAGCGGGAAGCTCCTACGAGCAGTACTTC. This gives the protein CASSLFRSVAGSSYEQYF.

This chain connects TRBV19 to TRBJ2-1; D possibly uses TRBD1 or TRBD2 (6 bases each). The CDR3 loop spans 16 amino acids. The V end lost 0 bases, the J end lost 2 bases, and 11 bases lay between the germline ends. The germline V gene has CDR1 LNHDA and CDR2 SQIVND (reference sequence). CDR3 residues: CASSIDRGTPYNEQFF. The CDR3 DNA reads as TGTGCCAGTAGTATAGATCGGGGGACACCCTACAATGAGCAGTTCTTC.

The genes are TRBV7-8 and TRBJ2-1, with 8 bases matching TRBD2. Losses at the gene ends were 5 bases for V and 7 bases for J; bases not matched to a gene: 13. The CDR3 has 16 amino acids. Germline CDR1 is SGHVS and CDR2 is FQNEAQ. This CDR3 is CASSPITSGGTNEQFF. CDR3 in DNA: TGTGCCAGCAGCCCGATTACTAGCGGAGGTACAAATGAGCAGTTCTTC. Together with reference TRBV7-8 and TRBJ2-1, the CDR3 gives the full variable domain: GAGVSQSPRYKVAKRGQDVALRCDPISGHVSLFWYQQALGQGPEFLTYFQNEAQLDKSGLPSDRFFAERPEGSVSTLKIQRTQQEDSAVYLCASSPITSGGTNEQFFGPGTRLTVL.

The chain combines TRBV27 with TRBJ1-2; 9 bases match TRBD1. The germline gives CDR1 MNHEY, CDR2 SMNVEV (reference sequence). V shed 4 bases, J shed 7 bases, and the junction held 10 bases outside the gene matches. CDR3 length: 15 amino acids. Here the CDR3 DNA reads TGTGCCAGCAGTTCCCACTCGACAGGGGGGCTTGGCTACACCTTC. This sequence encodes CASSSHSTGGLGYTF.

V gene TRBV2 combines with J gene TRBJ2-3; D may be TRBD1 or TRBD2 (5 bases each). V lost 7 bases and J lost 8, with 13 bases in between. The germline V gene encodes CDR1 SNHLY and CDR2 FYNNEI. The CDR3 is 12 amino acids. The CDR3 nucleotides read TGTGCCAGCACGGAGGAAAGGGGTACGCAGTATTTT. Protein product: CASTEERGTQYF.

This clone was seen a handful of times. This CDR3 is also generated by other DNA sequences in the sample. This chain links TRBV27 with TRBJ2-7; TRBD2 matches at 11 bases. Per germline, CDR1 MNHEY and CDR2 SMNVEV (reference sequence). This CDR3 has 14 residues. Trimming removed 3 bases from V and 2 bases from J; junction bases left unmatched: 0. The CDR3 sequence is CASSLTSGAYEQYF. The CDR3 DNA is TGTGCCAGCAGTTTGACTAGCGGGGCCTACGAGCAGTACTTC.

The table lists this clone with a count of one. This chain links TRBV29-1 with TRBJ1-1; D might be TRBD1 (6 bases). V was cut by 5 bases and J by 2 bases, with 9 bases left in between. CDR1 SQVTM and CDR2 ANQGSEA come from the germline V gene. The CDR3 contains 12 residues. CDR3 sequence: CSVSRGNTEAFF. The CDR3 DNA follows: TGCAGCGTTAGCAGGGGTAACACTGAAGCTTTCTTT. The entire variable domain, with the rest obtained from reference TRBV29-1 and TRBJ1-1, is as follows: SAVISQKPSRDICQRGTSLTIQCQVDSQVTMMFWYRQQPGQSLTLIATANQGSEATYESGFVIDKFPISRPNLTFSTLTVSNMSPEDSSIYLCSVSRGNTEAFFGQGTRLTVV.

The gene calls are TRBV5-6 and TRBJ1-2; D unclear. The CDR3 runs 14 residues. The germline V gene has CDR1 SGHDT and CDR2 YYEEEE. Trimming took off 4 bases at V and 3 bases at J, with 13 bases between the two ends. The CDR3 loop reads CASSPDPSYYGYTF. The CDR3 nucleotides are TGTGCCAGCAGCCCCGACCCCTCCTACTATGGCTACACCTTC.

The rearrangement joins TRBV18 to TRBJ2-7, with 9 bases matching TRBD2. Germline V gene sequence: CDR1 KGHSH, CDR2 LQKENI. V lost 3 bases, J lost 5 bases, and 8 bases stayed unmatched. The CDR3 length is 15 residues. CDR3: CASSPLGLAENEQYF. For the CDR3, the DNA is TGTGCCAGCTCACCCCTGGGACTAGCCGAAAACGAGCAGTACTTC. The entire variable domain, with the rest obtained from reference TRBV18 and TRBJ2-7, is as follows: NAGVMQNPRHLVRRRGQEARLRCSPMKGHSHVYWYRQLPEEGLKFMVYLQKENIIDESGMPKERFSAEFPKEGPSILRIQQVVRGDSAAYFCASSPLGLAENEQYFGPGTRLTVT.

The rearrangement links TRBV30 to TRBJ1-2; 7 bases are a match to TRBD1. The CDR3 covers 14 residues. Germline V gene lookup returns CDR1 GTSNPN and CDR2 SVGIG (reference sequence). V trimming: 0 bases; J trimming: 7 bases; junction bases outside the gene matches: 8. CDR3 nucleotide sequence: TGTGCCTGGAGTGTTGGAGGGGGCTTGGGTGGCTACACCTTC. Protein: CAWSVGGGLGGYTF.

This chain joins TRBV7-3 and TRBJ2-1; a possible D gene is TRBD1 (5 bases). Germline CDR1 is SGHTA and CDR2 is FQGTGA. The length of the CDR3 is 16 residues. The ends were cut back, 3 bases at V and 0 bases at J, with 12 bases in the middle. CDR3 in DNA: TGTGCCAGCAGCTTCTATGGTGGGGCCTCCTACAATGAGCAGTTCTTC. Translating it yields CASSFYGGASYNEQFF.

The rearrangement uses TRBV6-5 and TRBJ2-2; TRBD1 matches at 8 bases. This CDR3 has 13 amino acids. The V gene's germline CDR1 is MNHEY and CDR2 SVGAGI. With 7 bases clipped from V and 3 bases from J, the junction kept 1 base outside the gene matches. CDR3 bases: TGTGCCAGCAACAGGGGGGACACCGGGGAGCTGTTTTTT. Encoded protein: CASNRGDTGELFF.

The gene calls are TRBV19 and TRBJ2-1; 7 nucleotides match TRBD2. The length of the CDR3 is 14 residues. V shed 4 bases and J 2 bases; nucleotides not matched to a gene: 2. Germline CDR1 reads LNHDA; CDR2 reads SQIVND (reference sequence). This CDR3 is CASSKREPYNEQFF. CDR3 bases: TGTGCCAGTAGTAAGCGGGAACCCTACAATGAGCAGTTCTTC.

This chain joins TRBV7-8 and TRBJ2-2, with 8 bases matching TRBD1. From germline, CDR1 is SGHVS and CDR2 FQNEAQ. The trim removed 5 bases at V and 6 bases at J, leaving 8 bases unmatched. This CDR3 region has 15 residues. For the CDR3, the DNA is TGTGCCAGCAGCCAGGACAGGGTGGACGCCGGGGAGCTGTTTTTT. Amino acids: CASSQDRVDAGELFF.

CDR3 residues: CASRPNSGFTYEQYF. DNA of the CDR3: TGTGCCAGCAGACCTAATAGCGGATTTACCTACGAGCAGTACTTC. This chain joins TRBV28 and TRBJ2-7, with D tentatively TRBD2 (6 bases). The CDR3 covers 15 residues. The germline V and J ends were trimmed by 6 bases and 2 bases, with 17 bases remaining between them. Per germline, CDR1 MDHEN and CDR2 SYDVKM. Full variable domain (missing parts from reference TRBV28 and TRBJ2-7): DVKVTQSSRYLVKRTGEKVFLECVQDMDHENMFWYRQDPGLGLRLIYFSYDVKMKEKGDIPEGYSVSREKKERFSLILESASTNQTSMYLCASRPNSGFTYEQYFGPGTRLTVT.

The rearrangement joins TRBV19 to TRBJ2-4, with D maybe TRBD1 (5 bases). This CDR3 contains 14 residues. In germline, CDR1 is LNHDA, CDR2 SQIVND (reference sequence). Trimming stripped 9 bases from V and 6 bases from J, with 18 bases between. CDR3 DNA: TGTGCCAGCGAAAACCAGGGAAACGGAAACATTCAGTACTTC. Its protein product is CASENQGNGNIQYF.

The table lists this clone with a few counts. This rearrangement joins TRBV29-1 to TRBJ2-1; D is undetermined. Deletions cut 2 bases from V and 5 bases from J, with 16 bases between. The CDR3 covers 15 residues. Per the germline V gene, CDR1 is SQVTM and CDR2 is ANQGSEA. The CDR3 sequence: CSVEPHGYRDNEQFF. The DNA for the CDR3 is TGCAGCGTTGAACCCCACGGGTACCGAGACAATGAGCAGTTCTTC.

The chain has TRBV6-5 and TRBJ1-1; 7 positions agree with TRBD1. After removal of 8 bases from V and 1 base from J, the junction contained 4 bases not matched to a gene. The germline V gene encodes CDR1 MNHEY and CDR2 SVGAGI. The CDR3 spans 13 residues. The CDR3 loop reads CASGGDRNTEAFF. As DNA, the CDR3 is TGTGCCAGCGGGGGGGACAGGAACACTGAAGCTTTCTTT.

The V and J genes are TRBV10-2 and TRBJ1-6; 10 bases line up with TRBD1. The CDR3 runs 18 residues. The germline gives CDR1 WSHSY, CDR2 SAAADI. The ends lost 6 bases at V and 0 bases at J; junction bases unmatched: 8. CDR3 residues: CASSLGQGGSSYNSPLHF. The CDR3 coding sequence is TGCGCCAGCAGCCTTGGACAGGGGGGGAGCTCCTATAATTCACCCCTCCACTTT.

The chain recombines TRBV4-1 with TRBJ2-7; 9 bases are shared with TRBD2. Germline CDR1 is MGHRA and CDR2 is YSYEKL. J was trimmed by 6 bases and V by 4 bases; bases with no gene match: 10. The CDR3 consists of 15 residues. For the CDR3, the DNA is TGCGCCAGCAGCCCTCAGACGGGACTAGCTTCCGAGCAGTACTTC. This sequence encodes CASSPQTGLASEQYF.

CDR3 in amino acids: CASSPRGRAYNEQFF. Written as DNA, the CDR3 is TGTGCCAGCAGCCCTAGGGGGAGAGCCTACAATGAGCAGTTCTTC. The chain joins TRBV5-6 to TRBJ2-1, with a tentative D call TRBD1 (6 bases). Germline V gene sequence: CDR1 SGHDT, CDR2 YYEEEE. The CDR3 extends over 15 amino acids. Trimming removed 4 bases from V and 2 bases from J, with 13 bases in between.

The chain employs TRBV5-1 and TRBJ2-1; D uncertain. The germline V gene encodes CDR1 SGHRS and CDR2 YFSETQ. The CDR3 has 15 amino acids. V was shortened by 0 bases and J by 5 bases, with 12 bases between the two germline ends. CDR3 in amino acids: CASSLGERVDNEQFF. In DNA form, the CDR3 reads TGCGCCAGCAGCTTGGGTGAGAGAGTAGACAATGAGCAGTTCTTC.

This clone was observed a single time. The chain recombines TRBV7-9 with TRBJ2-5, with D hard to call. V lost 7 bases to trimming and J lost 4 bases, with 4 bases between them. This CDR3 contains 10 residues. Germline V gene data show CDR1 as SEHNR and CDR2 as FQNEAQ (reference sequence). The CDR3 DNA reads as TGTGCCAGCAACGGAGAGACCCAGTACTTC. Protein: CASNGETQYF.

The chain combines TRBV10-2 with TRBJ1-4; TRBD1 agrees at 7 bases. The CDR3 has 14 amino acids. In germline, CDR1 is WSHSY, CDR2 SAAADI. J was trimmed by 6 bases and V by 0 bases; bases with no gene match: 1. CDR3 coding DNA: TGCGCCAGCAGTGAGTCAGGGACAGATGAAAAACTGTTTTTT. It specifies CASSESGTDEKLFF.